The source of this TCR beta chain is a study of cytomegalovirus exposure and HLA in healthy donors. Assay used: immunoSEQ multiplex PCR; TCRdb lists only in-frame clones, some missing. The sample has some 260,000 clones; more than 85% are singletons. Study-wide findings and caveats: The study listed some 160 cytomegalovirus-associated TCR beta chains. Across donors, most TCRs were seen rarely, yet some public ones were widespread. Three CMV-associated chains proved CMV antigen-specific in vitro.

Points on this clone: Its target is unknown.

The clonotype was recovered from a man aged 18 to 30 in good health and CMV-seropositive. The specimen sequenced was PBMCs.

Here the CDR3 reads CAISGGFNQPQHF. The CDR3 bases are TGTGCCATTTCGGGGGGATTCAATCAGCCCCAGCATTTT. The chain employs TRBV2 and TRBJ1-5; TRBD1 might be the D (5 bases). Between the trimmed V and J ends, which lost 10 bases and 3 bases, there was a span of 13 bases. Germline-derived CDR1 and CDR2 are SNHLY and FYNNEI. This CDR3 comprises 13 residues.